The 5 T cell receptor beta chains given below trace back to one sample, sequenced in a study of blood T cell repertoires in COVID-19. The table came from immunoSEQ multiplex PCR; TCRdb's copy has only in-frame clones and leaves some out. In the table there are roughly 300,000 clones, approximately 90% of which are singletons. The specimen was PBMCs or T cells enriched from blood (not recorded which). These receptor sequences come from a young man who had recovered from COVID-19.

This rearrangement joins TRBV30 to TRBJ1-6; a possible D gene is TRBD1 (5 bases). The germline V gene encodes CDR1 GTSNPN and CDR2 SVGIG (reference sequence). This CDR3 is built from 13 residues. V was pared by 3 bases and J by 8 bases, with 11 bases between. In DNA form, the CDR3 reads TGTGCCTGGAGGTACAGGATTGATTCACCCCTCCACTTT. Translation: CAWRYRIDSPLHF.

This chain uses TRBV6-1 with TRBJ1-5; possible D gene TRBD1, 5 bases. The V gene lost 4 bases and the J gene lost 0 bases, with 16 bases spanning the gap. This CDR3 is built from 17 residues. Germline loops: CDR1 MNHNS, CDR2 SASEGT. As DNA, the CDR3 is TGTGCCAGCAGTGCCCCGACCCTTAGGGGTAGCAATCAGCCCCAGCATTTT. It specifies CASSAPTLRGSNQPQHF.

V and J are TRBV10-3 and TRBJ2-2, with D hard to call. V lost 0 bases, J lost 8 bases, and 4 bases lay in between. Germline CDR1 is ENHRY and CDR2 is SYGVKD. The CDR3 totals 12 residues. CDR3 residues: CAISESAGELFF. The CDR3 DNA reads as TGTGCCATCAGTGAGTCGGCAGGGGAGCTGTTTTTT.

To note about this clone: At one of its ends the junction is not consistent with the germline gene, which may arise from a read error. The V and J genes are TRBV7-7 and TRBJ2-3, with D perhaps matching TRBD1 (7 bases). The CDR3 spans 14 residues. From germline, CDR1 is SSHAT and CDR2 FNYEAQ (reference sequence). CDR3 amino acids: CASSLGRGADTQYF. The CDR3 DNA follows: TGTGCTAGCAGCTTGGGCAGGGGGGCAGATACGCAGTATTTT.

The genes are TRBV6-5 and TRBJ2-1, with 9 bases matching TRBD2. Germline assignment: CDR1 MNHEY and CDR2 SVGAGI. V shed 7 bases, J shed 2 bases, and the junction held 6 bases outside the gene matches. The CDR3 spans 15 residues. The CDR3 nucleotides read TGTGCCAGCAAAAATAGCGGGAGCACCTACAATGAGCAGTTCTTC. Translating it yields CASKNSGSTYNEQFF.